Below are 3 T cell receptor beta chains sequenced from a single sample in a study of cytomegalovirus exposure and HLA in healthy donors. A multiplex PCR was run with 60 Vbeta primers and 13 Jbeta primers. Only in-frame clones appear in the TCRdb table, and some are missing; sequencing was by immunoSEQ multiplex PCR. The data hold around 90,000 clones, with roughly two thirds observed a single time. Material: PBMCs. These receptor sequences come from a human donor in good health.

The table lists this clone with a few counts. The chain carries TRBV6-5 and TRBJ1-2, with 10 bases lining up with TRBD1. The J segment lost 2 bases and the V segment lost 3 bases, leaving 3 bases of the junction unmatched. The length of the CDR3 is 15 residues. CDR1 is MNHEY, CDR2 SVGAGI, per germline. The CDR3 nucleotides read TGTGCCAGCAGTTATGGACAGGGGGTAAACTATGGCTACACCTTC. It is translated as CASSYGQGVNYGYTF.

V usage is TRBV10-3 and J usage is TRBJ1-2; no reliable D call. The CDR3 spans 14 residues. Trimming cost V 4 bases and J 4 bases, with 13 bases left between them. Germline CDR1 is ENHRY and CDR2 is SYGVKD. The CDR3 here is CAISVPGVGYGYTF. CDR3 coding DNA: TGTGCCATCAGTGTTCCTGGAGTAGGCTATGGCTACACCTTC.

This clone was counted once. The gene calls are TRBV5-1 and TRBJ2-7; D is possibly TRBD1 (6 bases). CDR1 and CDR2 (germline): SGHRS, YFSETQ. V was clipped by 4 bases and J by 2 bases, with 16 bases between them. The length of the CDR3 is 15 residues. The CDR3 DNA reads TGCGCCAGCAGCCGATTACAACAGGGCCCCTACGAGCAGTACTTC. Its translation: CASSRLQQGPYEQYF. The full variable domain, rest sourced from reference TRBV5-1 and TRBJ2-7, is KAGVTQTPRYLIKTRGQQVTLSCSPISGHRSVSWYQQTPGQGLQFLFEYFSETQRNKGNFPGRFSGRQFSNSRSEMNVSTLELGDSALYLCASSRLQQGPYEQYFGPGTRLTVT.